This T cell receptor (beta chain) was identified during a study of cytomegalovirus exposure and HLA in healthy donors. Both 60 Vbeta primers and 13 Jbeta primers went into the PCR. Sequencing used immunoSEQ multiplex PCR; TCRdb keeps in-frame clones, though not all of them. This sample has some 100,000 clones, with under 80% found just once. This clone was seen more than once but under ten times. Sequencing was carried out using PBMCs. The source of this sequence is a woman aged 50 to 60 in good health and CMV-seropositive.

The chain's CDR3 is CASSVASSGSNEQFF. CDR3 nucleotide sequence: TGTGCCAGCAGCGTAGCGTCTAGCGGGAGCAATGAGCAGTTCTTC. The genes are TRBV9 and TRBJ2-1; 10 bases fit TRBD2. V was pared by 0 bases and J by 6 bases, with 3 bases of the junction left unmatched. The CDR3 runs to 15 residues. CDR1 is SGDLS, CDR2 YYNGEE, per germline.